Listed below are T cell receptor beta chains from one sample, sequenced in a study of regulatory T cells in long-lasting Graves disease. TCRdb used MiXCR to reprocess the multiplex PCR reads, holding one entry per CDR3 protein. The table shows roughly 300,000 distinct CDR3 sequences, with roughly a fifth occurring only once. The specimen was peripheral blood mononuclear cells (PBMCs), collected when the disease was refractory, from a patient treated with antithyroid drugs. The source is a female donor with Graves disease. Each CDR3 is given with its conserved first and last residue. A D gene is named only where the DNA matches it firmly. Size values are once, few and many counts, or a class for expanded clones, and some rows have none.

>TRBV29-1|-|TRBJ2-7|-
TGCAGCGTTGAAGATTACGGCTACGAGCAGTACTTC
CSVEDYGYEQYF
>TRBV7-3|-|TRBJ2-1|TRBD2
TGTGCCAGCAGCTCCCGACTAGCGGGAGTCGGGGAGCAGTTCTTC
CASSSRLAGVGEQFF
>TRBV7-9|-|TRBJ2-7|TRBD1
TGTGCCAGCAGCCCGAGACAGGGCCACTACGAGCAGTACTTC
CASSPRQGHYEQYF
>TRBV29-1|-|TRBJ2-5|-
TGCAGCGTTGAACCCCAGGGCAAGACCCAGTACTTC
CSVEPQGKTQYF
>TRBV2|many|TRBJ2-7|TRBD2
TGTGCCAGCAGTGAATATAGCGGGATTGCCTTC
CASSEYSGIAF
>TRBV28|many|TRBJ1-5|-
TGTGCCAGCAGCTTCCGGGAGAACTATCAGCCCCAGCATTTT
CASSFRENYQPQHF
>TRBV3-1|many|TRBJ2-5|-
TGTGCCAGCAGCCAGGGAAGGAGCCAAGAGACCCAGTACTTC
CASSQGRSQETQYF
>TRBV30|many|TRBJ2-7|-
TGTGCCTGGAGTGTGTCTACCTACGAGCAGTACTTC
CAWSVSTYEQYF
>TRBV28|many|TRBJ1-1|-
TGTGCCAGCAGAAAGACAGGGAACACTGAAGCTTTCTTT
CASRKTGNTEAFF
>TRBV28|-|TRBJ2-1|-
TGTGCCAGCAGTTTGGAACACTACAATGAGCAGTTCTTC
CASSLEHYNEQFF
>TRBV7-2|many|TRBJ2-7|-
TGTGCCAGCAGCTCCGACAGCTCCTACGAGCAGTACTTC
CASSSDSSYEQYF
>TRBV9|many|TRBJ1-2|TRBD1
TGTGCCAGCAGCCTCGTCCCAGACAGGGCCTATGGCTACACCTTC
CASSLVPDRAYGYTF
>TRBV6-2/TRBV6-3|many|TRBJ2-5|-
TGTGCCAGCAACAGGGCTCCCCCGGGGATGGGTCAAGAGACCCAGTACTTC
CASNRAPPGMGQETQYF
>TRBV2|many|TRBJ1-1|TRBD1
TGTGCCAGCAGTGGGCCGGGACAGGGTGGCTCTGAAGCTTTCTTT
CASSGPGQGGSEAFF
>TRBV4-3|-|TRBJ2-7|-
TGCGCCAGCAGCCAAGATCGGGACATCTCCTACGAGCAGTACTTC
CASSQDRDISYEQYF
>TRBV6-2/TRBV6-3|many|TRBJ1-2|-
TGTGCCAGCGCCGGGACGACCGATGGCTACACCTTC
CASAGTTDGYTF
>TRBV28|many|TRBJ1-4|-
TGTGCCAGCAGTTCTCCGACGGTGAATGAAAAACTGTTTTTT
CASSSPTVNEKLFF
>TRBV28|many|TRBJ2-2|-
TGTGCCAGCACGGGGGCCGGGGAGCTGTTTTTT
CASTGAGELFF
>TRBV28|many|TRBJ2-5|-
TGTGCCAGCAGTTTCTCCGGGACATCGGAGACCCAGTACTTC
CASSFSGTSETQYF
>TRBV28|many|TRBJ1-2|-
TGTGCCAGCAGTTTAACCGGTCGGGGCTACACCTTC
CASSLTGRGYTF